This TCR beta chain derives from a study of CD8 T cells in ankylosing spondylitis. The CDR3 contains 13 residues. Germline V lookup: CDR1 LNHDA, CDR2 SQIVND (reference sequence). V lost 6 bases to trimming and J lost 8 bases, with 16 bases between them. Study observations and caveats: Significantly higher representation of disease-linked clones was reported for matched ankylosing spondylitis synovial fluid. About 8 highly homologous variants made up a TCR beta motif, and this motif appeared characteristic of ankylosing spondylitis blood. Relatively scarce in peripheral blood, disease-linked clones were CD8+.

Comments on this clonotype: Its antigen is undetermined.

The TCR beta libraries were generated through quantitative 5'-RACE incorporating molecular barcodes. TCRdb recomputed calls from the 5' RACE reads with MiXCR, one row per CDR3 protein. The sample yields 150,000 to 200,000 distinct CDR3 sequences, around a tenth seen once. The sequencing input was blood, either unsorted or a sorted T cell fraction (not recorded which). The J gene is TRBJ1-2, the V gene TRBV19, with D perhaps matching TRBD1 (6 bases). The sequence was obtained from a male donor with ankylosing spondylitis or in good health (not recorded which). CDR3: CASSIQGVGGYTF. The CDR3 nucleotides are TGTGCCAGTAGCATACAGGGTGTCGGAGGCTACACCTTC. The full variable domain, rest sourced from reference TRBV19 and TRBJ1-2, is DGGITQSPKYLFRKEGQNVTLSCEQNLNHDAMYWYRQDPGQGLRLIYYSQIVNDFQKGDIAEGYSVSREKKESFPLTVTSAQKNPTAFYLCASSIQGVGGYTFGSGTRLTVV.